A few counts support the clone carrying this T cell receptor beta chain. From the 5' RACE reads, TCRdb called clonotypes with MiXCR, one entry per CDR3 protein. The sample includes under 70,000 distinct CDR3 sequences, 5.9% of them seen just once. The source of the sample is a study of early T cells in non-severe SARS-CoV-2 infection. Background on the study: Bulk RNA isolated from unsorted whole blood underwent sequencing; chains were not paired.

Material: whole blood, obtained at baseline. The clonotype was recovered from an adult who was a healthcare worker with PCR-confirmed SARS-CoV-2 infection or an uninfected control (not recorded which).

The CDR3 loop reads CSARDKGLADFDPLNNEQFF. CDR3 DNA sequence: TGCAGTGCTAGAGATAAGGGACTAGCGGACTTCGACCCCTTAAACAATGAGCAGTTCTTC. The V call is TRBV20-1, the J call TRBJ2-1; TRBD2 matches at 11 bases. The CDR3 consists of 20 residues. Per the germline V gene, CDR1 is DFQATT and CDR2 is SNEGSKA (reference sequence). V dropped 0 bases and J dropped 5; count of bases not matched to a gene: 18.